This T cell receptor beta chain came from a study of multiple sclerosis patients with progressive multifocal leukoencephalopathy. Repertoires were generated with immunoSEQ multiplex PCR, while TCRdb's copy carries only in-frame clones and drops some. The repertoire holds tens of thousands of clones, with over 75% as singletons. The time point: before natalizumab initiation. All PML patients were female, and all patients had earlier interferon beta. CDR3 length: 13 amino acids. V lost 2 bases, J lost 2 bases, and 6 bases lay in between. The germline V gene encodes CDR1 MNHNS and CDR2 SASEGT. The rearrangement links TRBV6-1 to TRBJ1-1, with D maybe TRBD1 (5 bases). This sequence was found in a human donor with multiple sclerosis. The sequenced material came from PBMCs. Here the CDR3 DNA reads TGTGCCAGCAGTGAACGGGACAACACTGAAGCTTTCTTT. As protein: CASSERDNTEAFF.